The 16 T cell receptor beta chains in this list originate from one sample, sequenced in a study of shared clonotypes between healthy human individuals. Profiled with immunoSEQ multiplex PCR; TCRdb holds only in-frame clones, not every one. The sample lists 1.6 million or so clones; 97% to 99% were seen once. Sequencing was done on a sample of naive CD4+ T cells sorted from blood. Subset of the sample: CD45RA+ positively selected. The receptors here all came from a man younger than 40 in good health.

The J gene is TRBJ2-7, the V gene TRBV2; TRBD2 matches at 9 bases. This CDR3 region has 13 residues. The germline V gene has CDR1 SNHLY and CDR2 FYNNEI. V shed 6 bases, J shed 6 bases, and the junction held 6 bases outside the gene matches. The CDR3 DNA is TGTGCCAGCAGGGCGGGAGGGCCGGCCGAGCAGTACTTC. It encodes CASRAGGPAEQYF.

The CDR3 coding sequence is TGTGCCAGTAGTATAAGTCGTCGAGGACAGGGCGATGGCTACACCTTC. Its protein product is CASSISRRGQGDGYTF. The rearrangement joins TRBV19 to TRBJ1-2, with 8 bases identical to TRBD1. The CDR3 loop spans 16 amino acids. The germline V gene has CDR1 LNHDA and CDR2 SQIVND (reference sequence). Trimming cost V 2 bases and J 6 bases; bases outside gene matches: 11.

The table lists this clone with a count of one. The chain employs TRBV19 and TRBJ1-1; D is undetermined. CDR3 size: 15 residues. V was clipped by 3 bases and J by 3 bases, with 14 bases between them. The germline gives CDR1 LNHDA, CDR2 SQIVND (reference sequence). The CDR3 DNA follows: TGTGCCAGTAGTATGTGGAGGGTGGGGTACACTGAAGCTTTCTTT. Translating gives CASSMWRVGYTEAFF. Filled out from reference TRBV19 and TRBJ1-1, the complete variable domain reads DGGITQSPKYLFRKEGQNVTLSCEQNLNHDAMYWYRQDPGQGLRLIYYSQIVNDFQKGDIAEGYSVSREKKESFPLTVTSAQKNPTAFYLCASSMWRVGYTEAFFGQGTRLTVV.

The rearrangement uses TRBV5-4 and TRBJ2-5, with TRBD2 matching over 13 bases. This CDR3 has 15 amino acids. The V gene end was trimmed by 5 bases and the J gene end by 4 bases; junction bases not matched to a gene: 5. From germline, CDR1 is SGHNT and CDR2 YYREEE (reference sequence). The CDR3 protein is CASSSGLAGIETQYF. CDR3 DNA sequence: TGTGCCAGCAGTTCGGGACTAGCGGGAATAGAGACCCAGTACTTC. The whole variable domain, filled in from reference TRBV5-4 and TRBJ2-5, reads ETGVTQSPTHLIKTRGQQVTLRCSSQSGHNTVSWYQQALGQGPQFIFQYYREEENGRGNFPPRFSGLQFPNYSSELNVNALELDDSALYLCASSSGLAGIETQYFGPGTRLLVL.

V gene TRBV10-3 combines with J gene TRBJ2-1; D remains ambiguous. V was trimmed by 9 bases and J by 1 base, leaving 7 bases between them. The CDR3 has 12 residues. Germline V gene lookup returns CDR1 ENHRY and CDR2 SYGVKD. As DNA, the CDR3 is TGTGCCATTGAAAGTTCCTACAATGAGCAGTTCTTC. Protein product: CAIESSYNEQFF.

The rearrangement joins TRBV14 to TRBJ2-7; D perhaps matches TRBD2 (6 bases). Trimming removed 4 bases at V and 3 bases at J, with 10 bases between. Per the germline V gene, CDR1 is SGHDN and CDR2 is FVKESK. The CDR3 extends over 13 amino acids. The CDR3 sequence is CASSRGVGYEQYF. For the CDR3, the DNA is TGTGCCAGCAGCCGCGGGGTAGGCTACGAGCAGTACTTC.

The count of this clone is one. The chain has TRBV9 and TRBJ2-5; D unresolved. The CDR3 consists of 13 residues. Germline loops: CDR1 SGDLS, CDR2 YYNGEE. V shed 1 base and J shed 2 bases, with 6 bases lying between them. The CDR3 spells CASSVLGQETQYF. The CDR3 bases are TGTGCCAGCAGCGTATTGGGGCAAGAGACCCAGTACTTC.

The chain links TRBV29-1 to TRBJ2-1; 8 bases fit TRBD2. Germline-derived CDR1 and CDR2 are SQVTM and ANQGSEA. V lost 7 bases and J lost 4; bases outside the gene matches: 6. This CDR3 contains 13 residues. The CDR3: CSGALAEYNEQFF. Written as DNA, the CDR3 is TGCAGCGGTGCACTAGCGGAATACAATGAGCAGTTCTTC.

A single count supports this clone. A read error may account for a junction end that differs from germline. This chain joins TRBV7-7 and TRBJ2-7; 13 bases fit TRBD2. This CDR3 comprises 15 residues. Per the germline V gene, CDR1 is SSHAT and CDR2 is FNYEAQ (reference sequence). The DNA for the CDR3 is TGTGCTAGCAGCTCGGGACTAGCGGGGACCTACGAGCAGTACTTC. It translates to CASSSGLAGTYEQYF.

V gene TRBV5-1 combines with J gene TRBJ2-5; 11 bases are shared with TRBD2. Trimming cost V 4 bases and J 5 bases; bases outside gene matches: 19. CDR1 is SGHRS, CDR2 YFSETQ, per germline. The CDR3 spans 19 residues. CDR3 region: CASSLESGGLAGVGETQYF. The CDR3 nucleotides are TGCGCCAGCAGCCTGGAAAGTGGCGGACTAGCGGGCGTCGGGGAGACCCAGTACTTC.

This chain uses TRBV28 with TRBJ2-2; D is unclear. V lost 4 bases and J 6 bases, leaving 9 bases between the germline ends. The CDR3 has 13 residues. Looked up from germline, CDR1 is MDHEN and CDR2 is SYDVKM. The CDR3 DNA reads as TGTGCCAGCAGTTCCCGTGCGGCCGGGGAGCTGTTTTTT. Its protein is CASSSRAAGELFF.

This chain joins TRBV10-1 and TRBJ2-3, with a weak D call TRBD1 (5 bases). The V and J ends lost 8 bases and 5 bases respectively, with 8 bases between them. The germline V gene encodes CDR1 WNHNN and CDR2 SYGVQD (reference sequence). This CDR3 spans 11 amino acids. The CDR3 protein is CASADRDTQYF. CDR3 nucleotides: TGCGCCAGCGCCGACAGAGATACGCAGTATTTT.

J is TRBJ2-7 and V is TRBV7-8; perhaps TRBD1 as D (5 bases). The CDR3 length is 13 residues. Germline lookup yields CDR1 SGHVS and CDR2 FQNEAQ. Trimming left V 2 bases short and J 6 bases short, with 11 bases between. The CDR3 sequence: CASSLNDSPEQYF. CDR3 in DNA: TGTGCCAGCAGCTTAAATGACAGCCCCGAGCAGTACTTC.

The CDR3 region is CASSVGGPHEKLFF. The CDR3 DNA reads TGTGCCAGCAGCGTAGGGGGTCCCCATGAAAAACTGTTTTTT. The chain carries TRBV9 and TRBJ1-4; no reliable D call. The length of the CDR3 is 14 residues. The germline gives CDR1 SGDLS, CDR2 YYNGEE. V lost 0 bases to trimming and J lost 6 bases, with 9 bases between them.

This chain uses TRBV19 with TRBJ2-5; 9 bases map to TRBD2. The CDR3 sequence is 16 residues long. Germline V gives CDR1 LNHDA, CDR2 SQIVND (reference sequence). V dropped 3 bases and J dropped 5; count of bases not matched to a gene: 10. CDR3 coding DNA: TGTGCCAGTAGTATCGGCCTAGCGGGAATTCCGGAGACCCAGTACTTC. Amino acids: CASSIGLAGIPETQYF.

This clone has just one count. V gene TRBV12-5 combines with J gene TRBJ1-1; D ambiguous. The CDR3 loop spans 13 amino acids. Trimming removed 8 bases from V and 4 bases from J, with 14 bases in between. In germline, CDR1 is LGHNT, CDR2 FRNRAP. The CDR3 here is CASSLGLGTEAFF. CDR3 DNA: TGTGCTAGTTCCCTGGGGTTGGGCACTGAAGCTTTCTTT.